This note documents a single TCR beta chain sequence. The source of the sample is a study of shared clonotypes between healthy human individuals. Each sample came from a Caucasian adult donor living in Nashville, Tennessee. This CDR3 contains 16 residues. J gave up 2 bases and V 1 base, and 4 bases lay outside the gene matches. The V gene's germline CDR1 is PRHDT and CDR2 FYEKMQ (reference sequence). Profiled with immunoSEQ multiplex PCR; TCRdb holds only in-frame clones, not every one. The table shows 530,000 or so clones, with roughly 79% occurring only once. The TCR sequence derives from a woman between 35 and 50 years old in good health. Some clones in this sample may be carry-over from other donors' samples. The sequenced material came from PBMCs. The genes are TRBV13 and TRBJ2-7; 11 bases map to TRBD2. The CDR3 DNA is TGTGCCAGCAGCTTAGCCCCGGGACTAGCGGCCTACGAGCAGTACTTC. Its protein product is CASSLAPGLAAYEQYF. Full variable domain (remainder filled in from reference TRBV13 and TRBJ2-7): AAGVIQSPRHLIKEKRETATLKCYPIPRHDTVYWYQQGPGQDPQFLISFYEKMQSDKGSIPDRFSAQQFSDYHSELNMSSLELGDSALYFCASSLAPGLAAYEQYFGPGTRLTVT.